Included here is one T cell receptor beta chain sequence, with context. Its target is unknown. The data were taken from a study of OX40 agonist ivuxolimab in advanced cancers. Germline values: CDR1 GTSNPN, CDR2 SVGIG (reference sequence). This CDR3 is built from 12 residues. V was cut by 4 bases and J by 0 bases, with 5 bases left in between. Libraries were prepared by immunoSEQ multiplex PCR; TCRdb keeps only in-frame clonotypes and omits some of them. This table holds 98,000 or so clones, roughly 90% found once. Study-wide points: The specificity for antigen of the expanded peripheral T cells was not determined.

The TCR was taken from an adult with an advanced solid tumor such as melanoma, head and neck, liver or kidney cancer. The chain carries TRBV30 and TRBJ2-3; D unclear. The starting material was CD4+ or CD8+ T cells sorted from blood, obtained in a trial of the OX40 agonist ivuxolimab. The CDR3 nucleotides read TGTGCCTGGACGGCTAGCACAGATACGCAGTATTTT. Protein sequence: CAWTASTDTQYF.